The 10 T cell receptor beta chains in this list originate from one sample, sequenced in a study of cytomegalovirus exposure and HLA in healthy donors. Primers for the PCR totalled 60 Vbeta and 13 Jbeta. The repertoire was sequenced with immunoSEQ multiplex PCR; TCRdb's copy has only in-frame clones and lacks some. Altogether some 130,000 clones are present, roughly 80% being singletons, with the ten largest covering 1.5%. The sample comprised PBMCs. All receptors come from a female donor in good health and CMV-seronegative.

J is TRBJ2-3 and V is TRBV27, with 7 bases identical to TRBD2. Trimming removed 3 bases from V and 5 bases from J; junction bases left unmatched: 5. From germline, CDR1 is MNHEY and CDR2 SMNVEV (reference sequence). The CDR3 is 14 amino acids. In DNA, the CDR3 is TGTGCCAGCAGTTTTGAAGCGGGAATAGATACGCAGTATTTT. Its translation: CASSFEAGIDTQYF.

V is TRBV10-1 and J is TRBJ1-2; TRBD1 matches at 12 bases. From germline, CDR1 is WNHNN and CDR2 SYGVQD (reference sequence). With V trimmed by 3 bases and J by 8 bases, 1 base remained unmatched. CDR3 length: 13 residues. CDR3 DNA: TGCGCCAGCAGTGAAGGGACAGGGGGCGGCTACACCTTC. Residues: CASSEGTGGGYTF.

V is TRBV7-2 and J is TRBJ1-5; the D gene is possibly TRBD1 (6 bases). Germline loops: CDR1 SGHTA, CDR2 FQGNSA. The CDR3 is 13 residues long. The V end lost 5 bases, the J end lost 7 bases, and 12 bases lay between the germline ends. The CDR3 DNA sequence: TGTGCCAGCAGCCCGGACAGTCACCAGCCCCAGCATTTT. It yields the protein CASSPDSHQPQHF. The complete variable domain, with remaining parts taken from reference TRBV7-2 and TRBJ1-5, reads GAGVSQSPSNKVTEKGKDVELRCDPISGHTALYWYRQSLGQGLEFLIYFQGNSAPDKSGLPSDRFSAERTGGSVSTLTIQRTQQEDSAVYLCASSPDSHQPQHFGDGTRLSIL.

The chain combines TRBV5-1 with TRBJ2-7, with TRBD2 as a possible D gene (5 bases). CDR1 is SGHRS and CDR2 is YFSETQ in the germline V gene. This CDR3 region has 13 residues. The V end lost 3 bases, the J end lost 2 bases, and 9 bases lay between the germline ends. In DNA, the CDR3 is TGCGCCAGCAGCTCGAGGGAAGCCTACGAGCAGTACTTC. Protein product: CASSSREAYEQYF.

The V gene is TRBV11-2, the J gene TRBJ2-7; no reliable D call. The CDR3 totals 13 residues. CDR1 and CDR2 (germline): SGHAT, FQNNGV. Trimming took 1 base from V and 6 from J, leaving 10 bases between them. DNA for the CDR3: TGTGCCAGCAGCTTAGGACTGTCTAGCGAGCAGTACTTC. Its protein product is CASSLGLSSEQYF. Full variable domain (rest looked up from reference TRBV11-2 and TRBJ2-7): EAGVAQSPRYKIIEKRQSVAFWCNPISGHATLYWYQQILGQGPKLLIQFQNNGVVDDSQLPKDRFSAERLKGVDSTLKIQPAKLEDSAVYLCASSLGLSSEQYFGPGTRLTVT.

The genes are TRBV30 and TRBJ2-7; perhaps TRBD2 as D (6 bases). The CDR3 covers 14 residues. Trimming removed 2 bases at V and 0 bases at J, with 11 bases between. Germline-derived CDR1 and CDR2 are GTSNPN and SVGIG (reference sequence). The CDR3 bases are TGTGCCTGGAGTTCGTTGGGGGGCTCCTACGAGCAGTACTTC. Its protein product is CAWSSLGGSYEQYF.

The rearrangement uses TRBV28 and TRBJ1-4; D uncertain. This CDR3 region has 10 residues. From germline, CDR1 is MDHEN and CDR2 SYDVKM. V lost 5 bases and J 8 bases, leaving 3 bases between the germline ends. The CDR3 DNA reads TGTGCCAGCAGTCGGGAAAAACTGTTTTTT. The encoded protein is CASSREKLFF.

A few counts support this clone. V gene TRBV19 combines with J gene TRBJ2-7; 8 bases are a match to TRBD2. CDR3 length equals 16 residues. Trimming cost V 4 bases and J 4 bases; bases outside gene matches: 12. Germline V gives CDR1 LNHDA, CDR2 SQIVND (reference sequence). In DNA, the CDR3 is TGTGCCAGTAGTACGACCCTGGACGGGGGGGTTTACGAGCAGTACTTC. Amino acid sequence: CASSTTLDGGVYEQYF.

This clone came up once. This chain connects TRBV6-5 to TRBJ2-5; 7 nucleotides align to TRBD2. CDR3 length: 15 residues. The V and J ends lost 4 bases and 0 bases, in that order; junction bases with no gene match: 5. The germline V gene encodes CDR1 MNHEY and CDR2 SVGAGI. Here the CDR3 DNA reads TGTGCCAGCAGTTCCGGGGGGACGTACCAAGAGACCCAGTACTTC. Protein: CASSSGGTYQETQYF.

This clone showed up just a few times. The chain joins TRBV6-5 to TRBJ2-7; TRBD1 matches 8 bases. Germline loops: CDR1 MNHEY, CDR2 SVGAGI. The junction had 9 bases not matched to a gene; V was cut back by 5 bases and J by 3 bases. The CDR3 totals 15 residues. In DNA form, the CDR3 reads TGTGCCAGCAGTAACCGACAGGGGCATGGCTACGAGCAGTACTTC. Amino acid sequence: CASSNRQGHGYEQYF.